This T cell receptor beta chain was recovered during a study of shared clonotypes between healthy human individuals (dated by TCRdb to about 2020). Broadly, across the study: The cohort comprised two women and a few men aged 18 to 49 years. Per donor, leukapheresis produced somewhere between about 0.9 and 10 billion PBMCs. For each donor, CD4 naive and CD4 memory were each given three plates, CD8 naive was given two plates, and CD8 memory was given one plate. Different laboratories and diverse techniques were used to prepare libraries and sequence TCR repertoires, to increase sequencing depth and limit assay-specific biases. The study deeply sequenced blood TCR repertoires of about 5 healthy adults to estimate repertoire size and the extent of clonotype sharing between individuals.

The paper's findings and limits, for the study overall: Because the study included only a small number of donors, the genetic and exposure-history diversity represented was limited. About 5% of naive CD4, 3.5% of naive CD8, roughly 2.4% of memory CD4, and less than 0.45% of memory CD8 clonotypes were shared across four donors. Pairwise subsampling led to the expectation that sequencing depth would affect the degree of clonotype sharing among donors. Even with the large sequencing depth, rarefaction of the sorted-subset datasets indicated that sequencing was incomplete. Sampling was restricted to blood, and TCR repertoires in tissue are likely to differ from TCR repertoires in blood. Estimated clonotype richness was generally larger for naive than for memory subsets. Compared with non-shared clonotypes, clonotypes shared by all four sorted-subset donors had higher generation probabilities.

The CDR3 contains 17 residues, cysteine and phenylalanine counted. The entry retains the CDR3 DNA only, 51 bases that are in frame from base 1. The germline V gene encodes CDR1 SGHRS and CDR2 YFSETQ. V is shortened by 4 bases, J by 4 bases, and the region joining them spans 22 bases. CD8 naive samples consisted of CD45RO-negative cells that were positively selected for CCR7, yielding a CD45RA+CCR7+ population without TemRA cells. Donors were healthy HIV-negative adults with no recently reported acute infections or vaccinations. All donors were Caucasian adults living in Nashville, Tennessee, USA. After blood collection by leukapheresis, PBMCs were isolated using Ficoll-Histopaque density gradient centrifugation and then cryopreserved in the vapor phase of liquid nitrogen. Analytical flow cytometry was used to check the purity and quantity of every magnetically sorted T cell population. Genomic DNA was isolated from every sorted fraction and measured by UV absorbance on a Nanodrop 2000c.

Using the deep immunoSEQ assay, TCR CDR3 regions were amplified from genomic DNA by multiplex PCR. Genomic DNA extracted from each cell subset was distributed evenly over all wells of several immunoSEQ 96-well plates, and each plate served as one replicate. For sorted subsets, around 200 ng genomic DNA, equal to 30,000 to 35,000 T cell genomes, was loaded into each replicate PCR. The purified libraries were quantified using a Qubit 3.0 fluorometer, sized with a Bioanalyzer 2100, and then quantified again using the KAPA Library Quantification kit. A separate single-read 150-cycle Illumina NextSeq 550 flow cell was used to sequence each immunoSEQ 96-well plate. As for the original processing: Because the immunoSEQ output included only junctional sequences and no quality scores, the filtering could not be the same as the filtering used for full-length reads. To assign V/J genes and CDR3, sequences were annotated against IMGT germline references using PyIR, a Python wrapper for IgBLAST v1.9. Reads were filtered out if the reads had weak V/J assignments (E-value above 1e-6), no CDR3, stop codons, out-of-frame junctions, or ambiguous translated residues. V3J clonotypes were defined as sequences sharing an identical inferred V gene, J gene, and CDR3 amino acid sequence. Percentage overlap between repertoires was computed as shared unique clonotypes divided by the size of the smaller repertoire. Richness of each repertoire was evaluated using RTK rarefaction, the Chao1 estimator, and Recon v2.1 estimates of unobserved clonotypes. For all TCRbeta clonotypes obtained by the gDNA method from four donors, generation probabilities were computed with OLGA. TCRdb limited this immuneACCESS table to in-frame rearrangements with V and J called. A share of clones is missing; checked studies link under half to unresolved V genes, and the rest is unexplained. The V and J calls and clone size come from that table; D and trimming were worked out from the DNA. This sample comprises some 2,100,000 clones, under 95% of them detected only once. 1.5% to 2% of the sample rests with the top ten.

Of note for this clone: The antigen this receptor binds is unknown. Base-call qualities are not available, and no considerably larger clone is one nucleotide away.

The specimen sequenced was naive CD8+ T cells from PBMCs. Sample cell subset or site, as interpreted from the label and publication: CD45RA+CCR7+. This chain is built from TRBV5-1 and TRBJ2-3; the D gene remains uncertain. The TCR was taken from a man aged 18 to 29 in good health. Some clones in this sample may be carry-over from other donors' samples. The sequenced DNA is TGCGCCAGCAGCCTGCTCCTGGAAGTCCATAATCCAGATACGCAGTATTTT. Its amino acids are CASSLLLEVHNPDTQYF.